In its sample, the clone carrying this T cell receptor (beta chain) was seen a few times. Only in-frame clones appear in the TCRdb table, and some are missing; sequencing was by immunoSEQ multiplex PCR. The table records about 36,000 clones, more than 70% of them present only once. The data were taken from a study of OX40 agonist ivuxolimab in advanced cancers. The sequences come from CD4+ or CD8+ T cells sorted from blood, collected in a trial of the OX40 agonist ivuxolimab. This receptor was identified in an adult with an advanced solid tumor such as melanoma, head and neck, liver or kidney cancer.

The CDR3 here is CASSSGLAGAYEQYF. CDR3 DNA: TGCGCCAGCAGCTCCGGACTAGCGGGGGCCTACGAGCAGTACTTC. The J gene is TRBJ2-7, the V gene TRBV5-1; 13 bases fit TRBD2. The length of the CDR3 is 15 residues. Germline assignment: CDR1 SGHRS and CDR2 YFSETQ. V lost 3 bases and J lost 2; bases outside the gene matches: 2.